This TCR beta chain was identified during a study of blood T cells in healthy people across ages. A second PCR, run for roughly 7 to 12 cycles, used a sample-barcoded 5' primer plus a J-beta primer mix. Every cDNA molecule bore a tag from a template-switch adaptor containing 12 random nucleotides. TCRdb used MiXCR to reprocess the 5' RACE reads, holding one entry per CDR3 protein. The sample yields about 780,000 distinct CDR3 sequences, more than 35% seen once. General study results and limits: Since the PBMCs were unsorted, naive and antigen-experienced cells could not be conclusively compared. Long-lived donors had more naive CD4+ cells and higher diversity than aged donors.

A word on this clonotype: The antigen remains unidentified.

This sequence was found in an elderly man in good health. The sequencing sample was made of blood.

This CDR3 is CASSLNGYEQYF. CDR3 DNA: TGTGCCAGCAGCCTAAATGGCTACGAGCAGTACTTC. The chain couples TRBV6-1 to TRBJ2-7; no clear D gene. The germline CDR1 and CDR2 sequences are MNHNS and SASEGT. The CDR3 runs 12 residues. V shed 6 bases and J shed 3 bases, with 9 bases lying between them.